A selection of T cell receptor beta chains follows, all from one sample in a study of T cells in Graves' hyperthyroidism and ophthalmopathy. Via MiXCR, TCRdb re-called the multiplex PCR reads, giving one row per CDR3 protein. Of around 390,000 distinct CDR3 sequences in the sample, approximately 15% were seen once. Sequences were obtained from blood. All receptors derive from a woman aged 30 to 39 with Graves' ophthalmopathy. The CDR3 runs from the conserved cysteine through the conserved F or W. A D gene is named only where the DNA matches it firmly. Where a row states a size, it is once, few, many or the class of an expanded clone; other rows omit it.

clone_size j_call cdr3_length d_call v_call cdr3_nt cdr3_aa
many TRBJ1-5 17 TRBD1 TRBV28 TGTGCCAGCAGTTCGGGACAGGGGGCGCCGCGCAATCAGCCCCAGCATTTT CASSSGQGAPRNQPQHF
few TRBJ1-5 17 . TRBV9 TGTGCCAGCAGCGTAGAGTTGACAGAATACGGCAATCAGCCCCAGCATTTT CASSVELTEYGNQPQHF
many TRBJ1-6 18 . TRBV28 TGTGCCAGCAGCCGGACGCCCCAATGGACCGCTTATAATTCACCCCTCCACTTT CASSRTPQWTAYNSPLHF
. TRBJ2-5 14 . TRBV11-2 TGTGCCAGCAGCTTAAGCTGGGTCCAAGAGACCCAGTACTTC CASSLSWVQETQYF
many TRBJ2-3 13 . TRBV12-3/TRBV12-4 TGTGCCAGCACCTTGGGCCCCCCCAGTACGCAGTATTTT CASTLGPPSTQYF
many TRBJ1-5 14 TRBD1 TRBV15 TGTGCCACCAGCAGGGACAGGGGGGATCAGCCCCAGCATTTT CATSRDRGDQPQHF
many TRBJ2-7 12 . TRBV6-2/TRBV6-3 TGTGCCAGCAGTTCAGGACCGCACGAGCAGTACTTC CASSSGPHEQYF
many TRBJ1-1 14 . TRBV28 TGTGCCAGCATCGACCCGAGGCGGGGATTCAAAGCTTTCTTT CASIDPRRGFKAFF
. TRBJ2-6 17 . TRBV9 TGTGCCAGCAGTGAGGGAGGGGGGTACTCTGGGGCCAACGTCCTGACTTTC CASSEGGGYSGANVLTF
few TRBJ2-2 11 . TRBV28 TGTGCCAGCAGTTCCTGGGGGGAGCTGTTTTTT CASSSWGELFF
many TRBJ1-4 13 . TRBV12-3/TRBV12-4 TGTGCCAGCAGTCCGGGGGCTAATGAAAAACTGTTTTTT CASSPGANEKLFF
few TRBJ2-5 14 . TRBV27 TGTGCCAGCAGTCCCTCCCGAGGGGGAGAGACCCAGTACTTC CASSPSRGGETQYF
many TRBJ1-5 15 TRBD1 TRBV7-2 TGTGCCAGCAGCTCGACAGGGGCGCTTAATCAGCCCCAGCATTTT CASSSTGALNQPQHF
. TRBJ2-3 18 TRBD1 TRBV29-1 TGCAGCGTTGAAGTAGGGCAGGGGGCGCCCCCCTGGACAGATACGCAGTATTTT CSVEVGQGAPPWTDTQYF
. TRBJ2-2 16 . TRBV9 TGTGCCAGCAGCGGTCAGGGAGTTGTGAACACCGGGGAGCTGTTTTTT CASSGQGVVNTGELFF
many TRBJ2-3 15 TRBD2 TRBV7-9 TGTGCCAGCAGCTCCGGACTAGTACGAACAGATACGCAGTATTTT CASSSGLVRTDTQYF
many TRBJ2-6 17 TRBD2 TRBV7-9 TGTGCCAGCAGCTTCTTGCGGGGGGGCCCTGGGGCCAACGTCCTGACTTTC CASSFLRGGPGANVLTF
many TRBJ1-1 15 TRBD1 TRBV7-9 TGTGCCAGCAGCCCGTCAACACAGGGGAGGACTGAAGCTTTCTTT CASSPSTQGRTEAFF
many TRBJ1-1 16 TRBD1 TRBV6-1 TGTGCCAGCAGCCATGACAGGGGATTCGCGTGGACTGAAGCTTTCTTT CASSHDRGFAWTEAFF
many TRBJ2-1 13 TRBD2 TRBV2 TGTGCCAGGGCGGGGGGGGCCATGAGTGAGCAGTTCTTC CARAGGAMSEQFF
many TRBJ2-1 14 . TRBV2 TGTGCCAGCAGCGACACTAGACAGGACAATGAGCAGTTCTTC CASSDTRQDNEQFF
many TRBJ2-3 16 . TRBV7-9 TGTGCCAGCGGGGGTTTTCGTGAGGGATACACAGATACGCAGTATTTT CASGGFREGYTDTQYF
many TRBJ2-3 15 . TRBV6-1 TGTGCCAGCAGTGATGGGCTAATTAACACAGATACGCAGTATTTT CASSDGLINTDTQYF
many TRBJ2-5 12 TRBD2 TRBV11-2 TGTGCCAGCAGCTGGGGGGGTGGGTTTCAGTACTTC CASSWGGGFQYF
many TRBJ2-3 14 TRBD1 TRBV28 TGTGCCAGCACCGAGACAGGGCGACCAGATACGCAGTATTTT CASTETGRPDTQYF
many TRBJ1-5 11 . TRBV6-1 TGTGCCAGCAGTGAAGCCAGGCCCCAGCATTTT CASSEARPQHF
many TRBJ1-5 16 . TRBV6-1 TGTGCCAGCAGTGAAGGTTTGGGACTCAGGGTTCAGCCCCAGCATTTT CASSEGLGLRVQPQHF
many TRBJ2-1 14 . TRBV29-1 TGCAGCGTGGAACTAGTTAGCTCCTACAATGAGCAGTTCTTC CSVELVSSYNEQFF
many TRBJ2-3 13 . TRBV4-2 TGTGCCAGCAGCCAGCCAGCTAGGGATACGCAGTATTTT CASSQPARDTQYF
. TRBJ2-1 15 . TRBV6-1 TGTGCCAGCAGTAAACAGAAATACTCCTACAATGAGCAGTTCTTC CASSKQKYSYNEQFF
many TRBJ1-1 15 TRBD1 TRBV5-1 TGCGCCAGCAGCTCAGGACAGGGGGGTAACACTGAAGCTTTCTTT CASSSGQGGNTEAFF
many TRBJ1-1 12 . TRBV11-3 TGTGCCAGCAGCTTAGATGTCACTGAAGCTTTCTTT CASSLDVTEAFF
many TRBJ1-2 18 TRBD1 TRBV29-1 TGCAGCGTCCTACTTTCCTTTAAATTGGGACAGGGGATAGATGGCTACACCTTC CSVLLSFKLGQGIDGYTF
many TRBJ1-3 15 . TRBV27 TGTGCCAGCAGTTTATACCCCAGGGGAGGAAACACCATATATTTT CASSLYPRGGNTIYF
many TRBJ2-7 15 TRBD1 TRBV12-3/TRBV12-4 TGTGCCAGCAGTACCCGACAGGGCTGGGACTACGAGCAGTACTTC CASSTRQGWDYEQYF
many TRBJ1-1 13 . TRBV30 TGTGCCTGGAGTGCTTCGTGGAACACTGAAGCTTTCTTT CAWSASWNTEAFF
many TRBJ2-2 16 . TRBV7-3 TGTGCCAGCAGCCCGAGGCCGGGGACGAACACCGGGGAGCTGTTTTTT CASSPRPGTNTGELFF
many TRBJ2-7 17 TRBD2 TRBV7-9 TGTGCCAGCAGCCCTGGACTAGCGGAAAAAAGCTCCTACGAGCAGTACTTC CASSPGLAEKSSYEQYF
many TRBJ2-2 17 TRBD2 TRBV4-1 TGCGCCAGCAGCCAACCTTGGCGGGGGGCGAACACCGGGGAGCTGTTTTTT CASSQPWRGANTGELFF
many TRBJ1-1 11 . TRBV5-5 TGTGCCAGCAGCTTGGTGGTGGAAGCTTTCTTT CASSLVVEAFF
many TRBJ2-2 14 . TRBV12-3/TRBV12-4 TGTGCCAGCAGTTTAGCACAGGCGGGCGGGGAGCTGTTTTTT CASSLAQAGGELFF
many TRBJ2-7 14 . TRBV20-1 TGCAGTGTCACAGACATAGGGGATTCCTACGAGCAGTACTTC CSVTDIGDSYEQYF
many TRBJ2-5 14 TRBD1 TRBV7-9 TGTGCCAGCAGCCGAGGGACAGACCAAGAGACCCAGTACTTC CASSRGTDQETQYF
once TRBJ1-5 15 TRBD1 TRBV24-1 TGTGCCACCAGTGACCGGACAGGGGGCAATCAGCCCCAGCATTTT CATSDRTGGNQPQHF
many TRBJ2-5 13 . TRBV7-9 TGTGCCAGCAGGTCCAGCGGGTTAGAGACCCAGTACTTC CASRSSGLETQYF
many TRBJ2-3 13 TRBD1 TRBV30 TGTGCCTGGGGTACAGGGGGCCTAGATACGCAGTATTTT CAWGTGGLDTQYF
many TRBJ2-7 12 . TRBV28 TGTGCCAGCTCAGCCGGTTATTTCGAGCAGTACTTC CASSAGYFEQYF
many TRBJ1-1 15 . TRBV18 TGTGCCAGCTCACCGCAGACCCTAAGTGGCACTGAAGCTTTCTTT CASSPQTLSGTEAFF
many TRBJ2-7 12 TRBD1 TRBV2 TGTGCCAGCAGCGGGACAGGGTACGAGCAGTACTTC CASSGTGYEQYF
few TRBJ2-2 16 . TRBV5-1 TGCGCCAGCAGCCCCAGGAGCAGTGCGAACACCGGGGAGCTGTTTTTT CASSPRSSANTGELFF
many TRBJ2-7 11 . TRBV6-2/TRBV6-3 TGTGCCAGCAGTTGGGGGAACGAGCAGTACTTC CASSWGNEQYF
. TRBJ2-2 16 . TRBV12-3/TRBV12-4 TGTGCCAGCAGTCGATTCGGGAAGCCGAACACCGGGGAGCTGTTTTTT CASSRFGKPNTGELFF
many TRBJ1-1 14 . TRBV16 TGTGCCAGCAGCCAACTTGCGGGAGCATCTGAAGCTTTCTTT CASSQLAGASEAFF
many TRBJ1-1 16 . TRBV7-8 TGTGCCAGCAGCTCGATCCCGGGACCGATGAACACTGAAGCTTTCTTT CASSSIPGPMNTEAFF
many TRBJ1-2 16 TRBD1 TRBV12-3/TRBV12-4 TGTGCCAGCAGTTTACGGACAGGATGGAACCCCAATGGCTACACCTTC CASSLRTGWNPNGYTF
many TRBJ1-5 15 . TRBV20-1 TGCAGTGTAGCGCGGGCAGGGGTTAGCAATCAGCCCCAGCATTTT CSVARAGVSNQPQHF
. TRBJ2-7 15 . TRBV18 TGTGCCAGCTCTCCCCTGGAGGGCCTTGGGCACGAGCAGTACTTC CASSPLEGLGHEQYF
many TRBJ1-1 14 . TRBV19 TGTGCCAGTAGTATTTGGGGCTCGGGCACTGAAGCTTTCTTT CASSIWGSGTEAFF